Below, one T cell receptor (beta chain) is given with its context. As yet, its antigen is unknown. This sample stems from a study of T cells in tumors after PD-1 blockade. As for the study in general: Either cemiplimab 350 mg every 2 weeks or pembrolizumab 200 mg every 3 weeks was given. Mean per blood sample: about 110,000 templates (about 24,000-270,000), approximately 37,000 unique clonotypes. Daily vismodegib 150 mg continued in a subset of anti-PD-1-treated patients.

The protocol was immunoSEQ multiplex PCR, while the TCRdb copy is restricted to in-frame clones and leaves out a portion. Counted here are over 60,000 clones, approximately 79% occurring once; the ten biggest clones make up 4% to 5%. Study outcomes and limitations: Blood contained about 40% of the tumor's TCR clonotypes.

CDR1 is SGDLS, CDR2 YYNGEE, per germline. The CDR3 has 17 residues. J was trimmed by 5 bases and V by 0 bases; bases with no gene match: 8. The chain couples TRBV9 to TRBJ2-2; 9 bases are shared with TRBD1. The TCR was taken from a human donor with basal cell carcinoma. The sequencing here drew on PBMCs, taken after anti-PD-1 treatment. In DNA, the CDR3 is TGTGCCAGCAGCGTAGCTTGGGGGGACAGGGTGACCGGGGAGCTGTTTTTT. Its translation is CASSVAWGDRVTGELFF.